These 8 T cell receptor beta chains share one sample of origin, sequenced in a study of read filtering for tumor transcriptome and immune sequencing. This library used roughly 400 ng RNA and molecular barcoded adaptors spanning alpha/delta and beta/gamma chains. TCRdb reanalysed the reads using MiXCR and keeps one entry per CDR3 protein. This table holds around 130,000 distinct CDR3 sequences, less than 15% found once. Sequenced input: a population of CD138-negative cells sorted from bone marrow. The source of these receptors is a donor aged 40 or older with multiple myeloma.

This clonotype showed up just a few times. A much larger clone lies a single base off, so this may be a read error. V and J are TRBV29-1 and TRBJ2-1; no firm D call. Germline V lookup: CDR1 SQVTM, CDR2 ANQGSEA. The CDR3 spans 12 residues. The CDR3 reads CSAGSQYSEQFF. In DNA form, the CDR3 reads TGCAGCGCGGGCTCTCAATACAGTGAGCAGTTCTTC.

For this clonotype: No conserved phenylalanine or tryptophan is present at the end of the CDR3, so a read error is the likely explanation. The DNA is left out, because the CDR3 cannot be placed on it with certainty; the CDR3 is given as TCRdb lists it. The genes are TRBV7-3 and TRBJ2-1; the tabulated D call, TRBD1, remains unverified against the DNA. Germline V CDR1 and CDR2: SGHTA, FQGTGA. The CDR3 adds up to 11 amino acids, both ends counted. This CDR3 is CASSTGDEQLL.

A note on this clonotype: A read error is possible here, since a much larger clone lies one base away. Here the CDR3 reads CASGSRTDEQFF. The CDR3, as DNA: TGTGCCAGCGGCTCCAGGACAGATGAGCAGTTCTTC. This chain joins TRBV13 and TRBJ2-1; TRBD1 might be the D (6 bases). The V and J ends lost 8 bases and 8 bases respectively, with 13 bases between them. Germline assignment: CDR1 PRHDT and CDR2 FYEKMQ (reference sequence). The CDR3 is made up of 12 amino acids.

This clonotype came up many times. The chain carries TRBV5-1 and TRBJ2-1; 9 nucleotides match TRBD1. The V segment lost 3 bases and the J segment 9 bases; nucleotides outside the gene matches: 7. The CDR3 has 14 residues. The germline V gene encodes CDR1 SGHRS and CDR2 YFSETQ. The CDR3, as DNA: TGCGCCAGCAGCTGGAGGACAGGGGACGTTGAGCAGTTCTTC. Amino acids: CASSWRTGDVEQFF.

Concerning this clonotype itself: This may be a read error: a much more frequent sequence differs by one nucleotide. V usage is TRBV6-2 or TRBV6-3 and J usage is TRBJ2-7; D is possibly TRBD1 or TRBD2 (5 bases each). This CDR3 has 14 residues. Germline CDR1 and CDR2: MNHEY and SVGEGT. CDR3 in DNA: TGTGCCAGCAGTGGGACCGCTTCCTCCTACGAGCCGTACTTC. It yields the protein CASSGTASSYEPYF.

Of note for this clonotype: A much larger clone lies one base from this, so it may be a read error. This chain connects TRBV24-1 to TRBJ2-6, with D possibly TRBD1 on 5 matching bases. This CDR3 has 17 residues. Germline V CDR1 and CDR2: KGHDR, SFDVKD. Here the CDR3 reads CATSDSRRSSGANALTF. In DNA form, the CDR3 reads TGTGCCACCAGTGATTCGCGACGAAGTTCTGGGGCCAACGCCCTGACTTTC.

The gene calls are TRBV20-1 and TRBJ1-3, with D possibly matching TRBD1 (6 bases). This CDR3 comprises 14 residues. From germline, CDR1 is DFQATT and CDR2 SNEGSKA (reference sequence). Trimming removed 6 bases at V and 2 bases at J, with 14 bases between. CDR3 bases: TGCAGTGCAGGGGGTTATGGACCTGGAAACACCATATATTTT. As protein: CSAGGYGPGNTIYF.

This clonotype was detected only a few times. This may come from a read error, since a much larger clone is one base off. The rearrangement joins TRBV6-2 or TRBV6-3 to TRBJ1-5; D is unresolved. CDR3 length: 18 residues. CDR1 MNHEY and CDR2 SVGEGT come from the germline V gene. The ends were cut back, 5 bases at V and 0 bases at J, with 20 bases in the middle. The chain's CDR3 is CASSKREVSDASNQPQHF. The CDR3 DNA follows: TGTGCCAGCAGTAAACGGGAGGTCTCCGATGCTAGCAATCAGCCCCAGCATTTT.